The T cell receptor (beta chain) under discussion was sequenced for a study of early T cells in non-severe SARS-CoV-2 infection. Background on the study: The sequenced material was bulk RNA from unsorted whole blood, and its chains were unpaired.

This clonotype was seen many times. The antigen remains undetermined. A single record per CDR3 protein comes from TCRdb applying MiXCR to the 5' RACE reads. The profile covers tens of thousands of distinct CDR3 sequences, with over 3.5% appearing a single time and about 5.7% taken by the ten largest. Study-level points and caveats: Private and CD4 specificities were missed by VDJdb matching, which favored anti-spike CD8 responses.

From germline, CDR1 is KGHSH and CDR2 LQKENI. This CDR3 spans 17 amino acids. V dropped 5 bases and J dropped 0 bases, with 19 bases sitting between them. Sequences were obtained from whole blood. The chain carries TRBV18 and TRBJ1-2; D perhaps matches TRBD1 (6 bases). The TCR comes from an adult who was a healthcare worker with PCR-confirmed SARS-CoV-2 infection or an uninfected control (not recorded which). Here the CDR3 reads CASSAGPAGASNYGYTF. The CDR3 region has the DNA TGTGCCAGCTCAGCGGGGCCGGCGGGGGCCTCTAACTATGGCTACACCTTC.